These T cell receptor beta chains were read from a single sample in a study of blood T cell repertoires in COVID-19. Sequencing used immunoSEQ multiplex PCR; TCRdb keeps in-frame clones, though not all of them. The top ten clones hold roughly 4.8% of a sample with approximately 220,000 clones, about four fifths of them seen once. Sequences were obtained from PBMCs or T cells enriched from blood (not recorded which). These receptors were obtained from a woman between 45 and 65 years old who had been exposed to COVID-19. Each CDR3 is given with its conserved first and last residue. The D gene is left open where the match is weak. Size is omitted from some rows. Given values are once, few, many or a class for expanded clones.

>TRBJ2-1|TRBD1|NA|TRBV3-1/TRBV3-2
CASSRDTGGFDEQFF
TGTGCCAGCAGCAGAGACACAGGGGGCTTCGATGAGCAGTTCTTC
>TRBJ1-3|NA|NA|TRBV3-1/TRBV3-2
CASSHRDISGNTIYF
TGTGCCAGCAGCCACCGGGACATCTCTGGAAACACCATATATTTT
>TRBJ2-2|TRBD2|few|TRBV29-1
CSVGGLAGVGELFF
TGCAGCGTTGGAGGACTAGCGGGGGTCGGGGAGCTGTTTTTT
>TRBJ2-5|TRBD2|few|TRBV7-9
CASSPTTSVYQETQYF
TGTGCCAGCAGCCCAACGACTAGCGTGTACCAAGAGACCCAGTACTTC
>TRBJ1-4|NA|once|TRBV28
CASSSGGLTNEKLFF
TGTGCCAGCAGTTCGGGGGGGCTTACTAATGAAAAACTGTTTTTT
>TRBJ2-1|TRBD1|NA|TRBV6-5
CASRAGTGVEQFF
TGTGCCAGCAGGGCCGGGACAGGGGTTGAGCAGTTCTTC
>TRBJ2-2|TRBD1|NA|TRBV2
CATKRQGTNTGELFF
TGTGCTACAAAAAGACAGGGCACGAACACCGGGGAGCTGTTTTTT
>TRBJ2-5|NA|few|TRBV5-1
CASSPRDKKETQYF
TGCGCCAGCAGCCCCCGGGACAAAAAAGAGACCCAGTACTTC
>TRBJ1-1|NA|NA|TRBV19
CASSKRTFPEAFF
TGTGCCAGTAGTAAGAGGACTTTCCCTGAAGCTTTCTTT
>TRBJ2-1|TRBD1|NA|TRBV7-9
CASGYKQGAFNEQFF
TGTGCCAGCGGATATAAACAGGGGGCGTTCAATGAGCAGTTCTTC
>TRBJ1-2|TRBD1|NA|TRBV18
CASSPTGGDRGYGYTF
TGTGCCAGCTCACCCACAGGGGGAGACAGGGGCTATGGCTACACCTTC
>TRBJ1-3|NA|NA|TRBV30
CAWDSGTQSSGNTIYF
TGTGCCTGGGATTCGGGGACACAGAGCTCTGGAAACACCATATATTTT
>TRBJ1-6|NA|NA|TRBV30
CAWSVARQPDNSPLHF
TGTGCCTGGAGTGTGGCGCGGCAGCCAGATAATTCACCCCTCCACTTT
>TRBJ1-3|NA|NA|TRBV3-1/TRBV3-2
CASSQDLGNTIYF
TGTGCCAGCAGCCAAGATCTGGGAAACACCATATATTTT
>TRBJ2-7|TRBD1|NA|TRBV7-2
CASSPDRATYEQYF
TGTGCCAGCAGCCCCGACAGGGCAACCTACGAGCAGTACTTC
>TRBJ1-4|NA|NA|TRBV30
CAWRGGGYEKLFF
TGTGCCTGGAGAGGGGGGGGGTACGAAAAACTGTTTTTT
>TRBJ1-3|NA|NA|TRBV5-6
CASSLVDRGNTIYF
TGTGCCAGCAGCTTGGTCGACAGGGGAAACACCATATATTTT
>TRBJ1-6|NA|few|TRBV10-2
CASSGDRRNSPLHF
TGCGCCAGCAGTGGCGACAGGCGCAATTCACCCCTCCACTTT
>TRBJ2-2|TRBD1|NA|TRBV5-4
CASSRGRGRWTGELFF
TGTGCCAGCAGCCGGGGTAGGGGGCGTTGGACCGGGGAGCTGTTTTTT
>TRBJ2-2|NA|once|TRBV11-1
CASSLSRGRNTGELFF
TGTGCCAGCAGTCTGTCGCGGGGACGGAACACCGGGGAGCTGTTTTTT
>TRBJ2-7|TRBD1|NA|TRBV10-2
CASSSGQAREQYF
TGCGCCAGCAGCTCGGGACAGGCGAGGGAGCAGTACTTC
>TRBJ2-2|TRBD2|NA|TRBV5-1
CASSLIERGTTGELFF
TGCGCCAGCAGCCTGATCGAGCGGGGGACCACCGGGGAGCTGTTTTTT
>TRBJ1-6|TRBD1|NA|TRBV25-1
CASSETLGTADSPLHF
TGTGCCAGCAGTGAAACCCTCGGGACAGCAGATTCACCCCTCCACTTT
>TRBJ1-1|NA|NA|TRBV2
CARGQTRAEAFF
TGTGCCAGGGGACAAACTAGGGCTGAAGCTTTCTTT
>TRBJ1-5|NA|NA|TRBV2
CASSVYRLGSNQPQHF
TGTGCCAGCAGTGTGTACCGTCTAGGAAGCAATCAGCCCCAGCATTTT
>TRBJ1-2|TRBD1|NA|TRBV11-2
CASSLSTGSDSYTF
TGTGCCAGCAGCTTATCGACAGGGAGTGATAGCTACACCTTC
>TRBJ1-1|NA|NA|TRBV10-3
CAISAWEMNTEAFF
TGTGCCATCAGTGCGTGGGAGATGAACACTGAAGCTTTCTTT
>TRBJ2-5|NA|once|TRBV2
CASILSVGAIQETQYF
TGTGCCAGCATTCTTTCTGTGGGAGCCATCCAAGAGACCCAGTACTTC
>TRBJ2-3|TRBD2|NA|TRBV2
CASRVIGGTTDTQYF
TGTGCCAGCAGGGTAATCGGGGGGACCACAGATACGCAGTATTTT
>TRBJ2-5|NA|NA|TRBV3-1/TRBV3-2
CASSQDADSLEETQYF
TGTGCCAGCAGCCAAGACGCGGACAGCCTAGAAGAGACCCAGTACTTC
>TRBJ1-1|NA|NA|TRBV4-3
CASSARGRGTEAFF
TGCGCCAGCAGCGCCAGGGGCCGGGGCACTGAAGCTTTCTTT
>TRBJ2-4|NA|NA|TRBV2
CASSRDIMPNIQYF
TGTGCCAGCTCTCGGGACATAATGCCAAACATTCAGTACTTC
>TRBJ1-2|TRBD1|NA|TRBV19
CASSIVGQGESYTF
TGTGCCAGTAGTATAGTTGGACAGGGGGAAAGCTACACCTTC
>TRBJ1-1|TRBD1|many|TRBV3-1/TRBV3-2
CASSRTRGTMTGNTEAFF
TGTGCCAGCAGCCGAACCAGGGGGACCATGACGGGCAACACTGAAGCTTTCTTT
>TRBJ1-6|NA|NA|TRBV6-5
CASSSTPGDSPLHF
TGTGCCAGCAGTTCTACCCCGGGAGATTCACCCCTCCACTTT
>TRBJ1-6|NA|NA|TRBV28
CASGTSNSPLHF
TGTGCCAGCGGGACAAGTAATTCACCCCTCCACTTT
>TRBJ2-1|NA|NA|TRBV3-1/TRBV3-2
CASSQVGGFNNEQFF
TGTGCCAGCAGCCAAGTCGGGGGTTTTAACAATGAGCAGTTCTTC